What follows are 21 T cell receptor beta chains derived from one specimen sequenced in a study of cytomegalovirus exposure and HLA in healthy donors. PCR amplification relied on 60 Vbeta primers (plus 13 Jbeta primers). Method: immunoSEQ multiplex PCR; TCRdb's copy keeps in-frame clones and lacks some. The data show roughly 250,000 clones, around four fifths seen once. The sequenced material came from PBMCs. These receptor sequences come from a woman aged 35 to 49 in good health and CMV-seropositive.

V and J are TRBV9 and TRBJ2-5; 9 positions match TRBD1. Trimming took 1 base from V and 4 from J; bases not matched to a gene: 8. Germline CDR1 and CDR2: SGDLS and YYNGEE. The CDR3 loop spans 16 amino acids. CDR3 in amino acids: CASSVSGTGRLETQYF. The CDR3 DNA follows: TGTGCCAGCAGCGTATCCGGGACAGGGAGGTTAGAGACCCAGTACTTC.

The chain uses TRBV6-5 and TRBJ2-3; D perhaps matches TRBD2 (6 bases). Trimming took 0 bases from V and 5 from J, leaving 12 bases between them. The germline CDR1 and CDR2 sequences are MNHEY and SVGAGI. The CDR3 runs to 15 residues. The CDR3 bases are TGTGCCAGCAGTTACTCGGTGGGAGCGGGAGATACGCAGTATTTT. Amino acid sequence: CASSYSVGAGDTQYF.

Only a few counts were recorded for this clone. CDR3 in amino acids: CASSPSGGGANEQFF. The CDR3 nucleotides are TGTGCCAGCAGTCCGTCGGGAGGAGGAGCGAATGAGCAGTTCTTC. The chain couples TRBV28 to TRBJ2-1; 7 bases fit TRBD2. The V gene's germline CDR1 is MDHEN and CDR2 SYDVKM. Trimming removed 5 bases from V and 7 bases from J; junction bases left unmatched: 11. This CDR3 spans 15 amino acids.

The V gene is TRBV27, the J gene TRBJ1-1; D gene unclear. This CDR3 contains 11 residues. Trimming stripped 2 bases from V and 8 bases from J, with 6 bases between. CDR1 and CDR2 (germline): MNHEY, SMNVEV (reference sequence). The CDR3, as DNA: TGTGCCAGCAGTTTAATGGGCGAAGCTTTCTTT. Residues: CASSLMGEAFF.

The chain carries TRBV30 and TRBJ2-5; 12 nucleotides agree with TRBD2. Germline lookup yields CDR1 GTSNPN and CDR2 SVGIG (reference sequence). V was clipped by 1 base and J by 13 bases; unmatched bases: 7. This CDR3 has 13 residues. The chain's CDR3 is CAWSAGLAGLGYF. CDR3 nucleotide sequence: TGTGCCTGGAGTGCAGGACTAGCGGGACTGGGGTACTTC.

The chain links TRBV7-2 to TRBJ2-3; the D is unclear. Trimming stripped 1 base from V and 1 base from J, with 12 bases between. CDR3 size: 16 residues. CDR1 is SGHTA, CDR2 FQGNSA, per germline. The CDR3 DNA reads as TGTGCCAGCAGCTTAGTTGGCGACCTAGGCACAGATACGCAGTATTTT. Its translation is CASSLVGDLGTDTQYF.

In its sample, this clone was seen once. The chain is built from TRBV28 and TRBJ1-1; D unclear. The germline gives CDR1 MDHEN, CDR2 SYDVKM. The CDR3 runs to 13 residues. Between the trimmed V and J ends, which lost 2 bases and 4 bases, there was a span of 8 bases. The CDR3 coding sequence is TGTGCCAGCAGTTTACCCCGGGTCACTGAAGCTTTCTTT. Translation: CASSLPRVTEAFF.

The chain uses TRBV11-2 and TRBJ2-7, with no clear D. CDR3 size: 15 residues. Trimming took off 1 base at V and 0 bases at J, with 10 bases between the two ends. Germline CDR1 and CDR2: SGHAT and FQNNGV. Written as DNA, the CDR3 is TGTGCCAGCAGCTTAGTACTGGGCAGCTCCTACGAGCAGTACTTC. Translated, it gives CASSLVLGSSYEQYF.

The DNA of the CDR3 is TGTGCCAGCACCAGCCGATCTCACAGGGGATCTAGCACAGATACGCAGTATTTT. It codes for CASTSRSHRGSSTDTQYF. The rearrangement uses TRBV5-6 and TRBJ2-3; the match to TRBD1 covers 7 bases. CDR1 SGHDT and CDR2 YYEEEE come from the germline V gene. The V gene end was trimmed by 6 bases and the J gene end by 0 bases; junction bases not matched to a gene: 16. This CDR3 spans 18 amino acids.

This clone was observed a handful of times. The gene calls are TRBV27 and TRBJ2-2, with 14 bases lining up with TRBD2. The CDR3 spans 17 residues. Germline CDR1 is MNHEY and CDR2 is SMNVEV (reference sequence). Trimming cost V 2 bases and J 3 bases; bases outside gene matches: 2. CDR3 in DNA: TGTGCCAGCAGTTTAAAGACTAGCGGGAGGGACACCGGGGAGCTGTTTTTT. This gives the protein CASSLKTSGRDTGELFF.

The CDR3 region is CASSGRTRDIQYF. In nucleotides, the CDR3 is TGTGCCAGTAGCGGTAGAACACGGGACATTCAGTACTTC. The chain uses TRBV19 and TRBJ2-4, with D hard to call. This CDR3 contains 13 residues. The germline V gene has CDR1 LNHDA and CDR2 SQIVND (reference sequence). Trimming removed 6 bases from V and 8 bases from J, with 14 bases in between.

The chain combines TRBV9 with TRBJ2-1; tentatively, D is TRBD2 (5 bases). This CDR3 has 13 residues. The V gene's germline CDR1 is SGDLS and CDR2 YYNGEE. The V end lost 2 bases, the J end lost 9 bases, and 12 bases lay between the germline ends. CDR3 nucleotides: TGTGCCAGCAGCGTCGGGGATCGGAGTGAGCAGTTCTTC. Amino acids: CASSVGDRSEQFF.

This clone was seen only a few times. V usage is TRBV9 and J usage is TRBJ2-1; 8 bases map to TRBD2. V was pared by 0 bases and J by 2 bases, with 4 bases of the junction left unmatched. CDR1 and CDR2 from the germline V gene are SGDLS and YYNGEE. The CDR3 length is 16 residues. The CDR3 DNA follows: TGTGCCAGCAGCGTAGCAACTAGCGGTACCTACAATGAGCAGTTCTTC. This translates into CASSVATSGTYNEQFF.

The chain has TRBV15 and TRBJ1-2; possible D gene TRBD1, 5 bases. Germline-derived CDR1 and CDR2 are LNHNV and YYDKDF (reference sequence). The CDR3 covers 16 residues. V lost 1 base to trimming and J lost 4 bases, with 16 bases between them. The CDR3 here is CATSRVIGHRPYGYTF. CDR3 sequence (DNA): TGTGCCACCAGCAGAGTGATAGGTCACAGGCCCTATGGCTACACCTTC.

The rearrangement links TRBV5-1 to TRBJ1-2; the match to TRBD1 covers 9 bases. Germline trimming cut 4 bases from V and 3 bases from J; bases unmatched to any gene: 7. CDR1 and CDR2 from the germline V gene are SGHRS and YFSETQ. CDR3 size: 15 residues. CDR3 protein: CASSGAGTGHYGYTF. The DNA of the CDR3 is TGCGCCAGCAGCGGAGCCGGGACAGGGCACTATGGCTACACCTTC.

The gene calls are TRBV30 and TRBJ2-7; D call uncertain. The germline V gene has CDR1 GTSNPN and CDR2 SVGIG (reference sequence). The ends were cut back, 1 base at V and 4 bases at J, with 5 bases in the middle. This CDR3 region has 11 residues. For the CDR3, the DNA is TGTGCCTGGAGTGCGGAGTACGAGCAGTACTTC. It translates to CAWSAEYEQYF.

The chain has TRBV19 and TRBJ1-3; 8 nucleotides align to TRBD1. The CDR3 contains 14 residues. V shed 5 bases and J 4 bases; nucleotides not matched to a gene: 4. Germline CDR1 and CDR2: LNHDA and SQIVND (reference sequence). In DNA form, the CDR3 reads TGTGCCAGTAGTCCGGGGACAGGCGGAAACACCATATATTTT. This encodes CASSPGTGGNTIYF.

The chain is built from TRBV12-1 and TRBJ1-3. TRBV12-1 is a pseudogene. This CDR3 is built from 13 residues. CDR3 sequence: CASRRSSGNTIYF. In nucleotides, the CDR3 is TGTGCCAGCCGAAGGAGCTCTGGAAACACCATATATTTT.

This chain connects TRBV6-1 to TRBJ2-3; a possible D gene is TRBD2 (5 bases). The CDR3 sequence is 16 residues long. Germline V CDR1 and CDR2: MNHNS, SASEGT. Deletions cut 3 bases from V and 4 bases from J, with 17 bases between. CDR3 amino acids: CASSDAARAGADTQYF. The CDR3 bases are TGTGCCAGCAGTGACGCCGCCCGGGCGGGCGCAGATACGCAGTATTTT.

Here the CDR3 DNA reads TGTGCCAGCAGTTTACGGGGAGGACTAGCGGGAGGGTCGAGGATAACCATTCAGTACTTC. It codes for CASSLRGGLAGGSRITIQYF. The chain joins TRBV27 to TRBJ2-4, with 15 bases identical to TRBD2. This CDR3 has 20 amino acids. With V trimmed by 2 bases and J by 9 bases, 17 bases remained unmatched. Per germline, CDR1 MNHEY and CDR2 SMNVEV (reference sequence).

The chain joins TRBV18 to TRBJ1-1; D gene uncertain. The CDR3 is 18 residues long. Germline V gene lookup returns CDR1 KGHSH and CDR2 LQKENI. The germline V and J ends were trimmed by 3 bases and 5 bases, with 25 bases remaining between them. CDR3 protein: CASSPQSWVDFGGTEAFF. The CDR3 nucleotides are TGTGCCAGCTCACCTCAAAGCTGGGTTGACTTTGGTGGGACTGAAGCTTTCTTT.